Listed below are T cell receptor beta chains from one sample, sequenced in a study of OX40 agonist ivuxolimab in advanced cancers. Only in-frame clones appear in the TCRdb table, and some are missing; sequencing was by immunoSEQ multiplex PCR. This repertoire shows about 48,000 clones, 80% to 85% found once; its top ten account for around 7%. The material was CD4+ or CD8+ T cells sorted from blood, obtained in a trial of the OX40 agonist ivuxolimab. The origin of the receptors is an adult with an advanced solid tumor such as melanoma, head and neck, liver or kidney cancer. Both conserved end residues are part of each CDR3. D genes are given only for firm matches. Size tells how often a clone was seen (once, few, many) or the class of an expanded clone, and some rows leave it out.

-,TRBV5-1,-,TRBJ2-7,TGCGCCAGCAGCTTGGAAAGTGCCCCCTACGAGCAGTACTTC,CASSLESAPYEQYF
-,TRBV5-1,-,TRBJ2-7,TGCGCCAGCAGGCGGACGGACGGTCCCCTCTACGAGCAGTACTTC,CASRRTDGPLYEQYF
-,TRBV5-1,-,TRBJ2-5,TGCGCCAGCAGCCCCCGGGGTGCTGGGGAGACCCAGTACTTC,CASSPRGAGETQYF
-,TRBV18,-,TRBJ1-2,TGTGCCAGCTCACCACCGGAAAGAATTTCTAACTATGGCTACACCTTC,CASSPPERISNYGYTF
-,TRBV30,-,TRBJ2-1,TGTGCCTGGACCCTAGCGGCCGGAGGGGGAGAGCAGTTCTTC,CAWTLAAGGGEQFF
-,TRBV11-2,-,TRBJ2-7,TGTGCCAGCAGCTCTGCCAGCGGGCCCTACGAGCAGTACTTC,CASSSASGPYEQYF
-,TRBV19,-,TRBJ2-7,TGTGCCAGTAGTACCGACGTTTCCTACGAGCAGTACTTC,CASSTDVSYEQYF
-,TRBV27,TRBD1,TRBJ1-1,TGTGCCAGCAGTTTATCCGCGGCAGGGGGCACTGAAGCTTTCTTT,CASSLSAAGGTEAFF
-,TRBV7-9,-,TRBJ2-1,TGTGCCAGCAGCTTGTTAGAATACAATGAGCAGTTCTTC,CASSLLEYNEQFF
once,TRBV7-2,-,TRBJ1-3,TGTGCCAGCAGACCACCCGACGGACGCTCTGGAAACACCATATATTTT,CASRPPDGRSGNTIYF
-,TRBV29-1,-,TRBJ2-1,TGCAGCTCTGGGGTAGATGTCTACAATGAGCAGTTCTTC,CSSGVDVYNEQFF
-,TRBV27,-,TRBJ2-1,TGTGCCAGCAGCTGGTTCAATGAGCAGTTCTTC,CASSWFNEQFF
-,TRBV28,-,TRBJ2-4,TGTGCCAGCACCCAAGGTGGGGGCGGCAAAAACATTCAGTACTTC,CASTQGGGGKNIQYF
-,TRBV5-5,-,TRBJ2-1,TGTGCCAGCAGCTTGTCAGCGGCGCTTTACAATGAGCAGTTCTTC,CASSLSAALYNEQFF
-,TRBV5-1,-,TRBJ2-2,TGCGCCAGCAGCCCGGAGATTTCTGGGAGGATAGCCGGGGAGCTGTTTTTT,CASSPEISGRIAGELFF
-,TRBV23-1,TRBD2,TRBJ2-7,TGCGCCAGCAGTCCGCTCTCTCCTGGGACTAGCGGTGTAAACGAGCAGTACTTC,CASSPLSPGTSGVNEQYF
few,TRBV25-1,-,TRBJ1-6,TGTGCCAGCAGCGAGGACAGCGACTATAATTCACCCCTCCACTTT,CASSEDSDYNSPLHF
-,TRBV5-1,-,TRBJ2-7,TGCGCCAGCAGCCCGTTAGCGGAGCGGACCTACGAGCAGTACTTC,CASSPLAERTYEQYF
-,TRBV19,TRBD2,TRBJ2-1,TGTGCCAGTAGTATGGCGGGACTAGCGCACTACAATGAGCAGTTCTTC,CASSMAGLAHYNEQFF
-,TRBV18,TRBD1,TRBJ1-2,TGTGCCAGCTCGCTCCTTCCGGGACAGGGGGCGGAAGGCTACACCTTC,CASSLLPGQGAEGYTF
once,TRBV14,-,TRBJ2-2,TGTGCCAGCAGCCAAGATTTTGGGCCATTTAACACCGGGGAGCTGTTTTTT,CASSQDFGPFNTGELFF
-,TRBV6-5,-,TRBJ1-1,TGTGCCAGCAGACAGGGAGATGAAGCTTTCTTT,CASRQGDEAFF
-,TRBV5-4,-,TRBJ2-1,TGTGCCAGCAGCCCCTCTAGGTTAGAGGGGCAGTTCTTC,CASSPSRLEGQFF
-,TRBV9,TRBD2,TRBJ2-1,TGTGCCAGCAGCGTAGTTAGCGGGAGGTCAGCCCATATCAATGAGCAGTTCTTC,CASSVVSGRSAHINEQFF
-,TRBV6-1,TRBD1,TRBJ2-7,TGTGCCAGCAGTGTGGACAGGGCCGGCGAGCAGTACTTC,CASSVDRAGEQYF
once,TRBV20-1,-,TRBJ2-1,TGCAGTGCCCGGAACCCCCAGTTCTTC,CSARNPQFF
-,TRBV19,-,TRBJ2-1,TGTGCCAGTAGTATAGATCCGGGAATCCGGGCGTTCTTC,CASSIDPGIRAFF
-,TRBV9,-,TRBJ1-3,TGTGCCAGCAGCGTCGGATCCTACTCTGGAAACACCATATATTTT,CASSVGSYSGNTIYF
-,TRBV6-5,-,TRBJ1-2,TGTGCCAGCAGTTATTCCCGTGGGGGCGCGGATGGCTACACCTTC,CASSYSRGGADGYTF
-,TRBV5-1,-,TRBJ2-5,TGCGCCAGCAGCTTGCCAGGGAAAGAGACCCAGTACTTC,CASSLPGKETQYF
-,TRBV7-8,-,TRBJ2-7,TGTGCCAGCAGCGCCCCTCAGCGGCTCGGCTACGAGCAGTACTTC,CASSAPQRLGYEQYF
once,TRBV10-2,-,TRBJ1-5,TGCGCCAGCAGTGATGGCAGGCTGTCCAATCAGCCCCAGCATTTT,CASSDGRLSNQPQHF
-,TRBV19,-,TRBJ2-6,TGTGCCAGTAGTCGGAGTGCGAAATCACAAAGTCGGGCCAACGTCCTGACTTTC,CASSRSAKSQSRANVLTF
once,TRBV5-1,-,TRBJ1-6,TGCGCCAGCAGCTTGGCGGTTCGGTATTCACCCCTCCACTTT,CASSLAVRYSPLHF
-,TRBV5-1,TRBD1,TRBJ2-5,TGCGCCAGCAGCGACCCGGGACAGTCAGAGACCCAGTACTTC,CASSDPGQSETQYF
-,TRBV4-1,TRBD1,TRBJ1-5,TGCGCCAGCAGCCAAGAAGGACAGGCTGTTCAGCCCCAGCATTTT,CASSQEGQAVQPQHF
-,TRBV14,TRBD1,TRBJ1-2,TGTGCCAGCAGCCCTCAGGGGACAGTCTATGGCTACACCTTC,CASSPQGTVYGYTF
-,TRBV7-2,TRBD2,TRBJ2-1,TGTGCCAGCAGCTTAAGACTAGCGGGAGGTTTTGATGAGCAGTTCTTC,CASSLRLAGGFDEQFF
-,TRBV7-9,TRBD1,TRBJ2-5,TGTGCCAGCAGCTCCCGGGACAGGGGTTGGGAGCAGTACTTC,CASSSRDRGWEQYF
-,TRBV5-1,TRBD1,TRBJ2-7,TGCGCCAGCAGCATAAGCCCGACAGGGACCTACGAGCAGTACTTC,CASSISPTGTYEQYF
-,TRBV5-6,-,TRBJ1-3,TGTGCCAGCAGCCCGACAGTATCTGGAAACACCATATATTTT,CASSPTVSGNTIYF
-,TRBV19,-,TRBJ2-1,TGTGCCAGTAGTCAGGGACACAACACCAATGAGCAGTTCTTC,CASSQGHNTNEQFF